This TCR beta chain was captured by sequencing in a study of blood T cell repertoires in COVID-19. Using immunoSEQ multiplex PCR, the repertoire was profiled, and TCRdb retains in-frame clones only, with some absent. In the table there are 250,000 to 300,000 clones, 87% of which are singletons. V shed 3 bases, J shed 10 bases, and the junction held 13 bases outside the gene matches. Germline V gene lookup returns CDR1 LNHDA and CDR2 SQIVND (reference sequence). There are 15 residues in the CDR3. The receptor was derived from a woman aged 50 to 60 who had recovered from COVID-19. The gene calls are TRBV19 and TRBJ1-1, with 8 bases lining up with TRBD1. Sequencing was done on a sample of peripheral blood. The DNA of the CDR3 is TGTGCCAGTAGTATCGCCGGACAGGGCATACACGGAGCTTTCTTT. It encodes CASSIAGQGIHGAFF.